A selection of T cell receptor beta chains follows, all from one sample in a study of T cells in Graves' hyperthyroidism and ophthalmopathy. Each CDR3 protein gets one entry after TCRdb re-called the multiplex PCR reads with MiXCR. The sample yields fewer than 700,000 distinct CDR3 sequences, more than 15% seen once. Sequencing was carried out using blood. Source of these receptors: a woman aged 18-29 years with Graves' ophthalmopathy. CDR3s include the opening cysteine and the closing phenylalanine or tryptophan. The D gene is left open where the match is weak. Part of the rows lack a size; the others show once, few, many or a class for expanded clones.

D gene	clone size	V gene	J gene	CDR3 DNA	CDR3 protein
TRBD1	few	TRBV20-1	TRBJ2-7	TGCAGTGCTCCACAAAATCCCGGGACAGGCTACGAGCAGTACTTC	CSAPQNPGTGYEQYF
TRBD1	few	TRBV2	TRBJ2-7	TGTGCCAGCAGTTTGGACAGGGGGCTGTACGAGCAGTACTTC	CASSLDRGLYEQYF
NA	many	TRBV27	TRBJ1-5	TGTGCCAGCAGTTCAAATTTCGCGAGACACCTTATCAATCAGCCCCAGCATTTT	CASSSNFARHLINQPQHF
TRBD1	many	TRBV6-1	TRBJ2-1	TGTGCCAGCAATACCGGGACAGAATACAATGAGCAGTTCTTC	CASNTGTEYNEQFF
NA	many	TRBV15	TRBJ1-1	TGTGCCACCAGCGCCGGACCGAGGGGCACTGAAGCTTTCTTT	CATSAGPRGTEAFF
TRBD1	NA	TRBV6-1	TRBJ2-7	TGTGCCAGCTCACCAGGGGGACACACGTCCTACGAGCAGTACTTC	CASSPGGHTSYEQYF
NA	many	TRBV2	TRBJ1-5	TGTGCCAGCAGTGTTGCAGGGCAAGGTCAGCCCCAGCATTTT	CASSVAGQGQPQHF
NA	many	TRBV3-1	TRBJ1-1	TGTGCCAGCAGCGAGGTCACAAACACTGAAGCTTTCTTT	CASSEVTNTEAFF
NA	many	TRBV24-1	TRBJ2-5	TGTGCCACCAGTGATTCAATCCCGGGAAACCAAGAGACCCAGTACTTC	CATSDSIPGNQETQYF
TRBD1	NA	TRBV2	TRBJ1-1	TGTGCCAGCAGTACCGGGACAGGGACGAACACTGAAGCTTTCTTT	CASSTGTGTNTEAFF
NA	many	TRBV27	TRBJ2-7	TGTGCCAGCAGTTTACACAGGTCCTACGAGCAGTACTTC	CASSLHRSYEQYF
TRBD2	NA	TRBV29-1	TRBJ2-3	TGCAGCCTCCTGGTTAGCGGGAGATTGAGTATCCCAGATACGCAGTATTTT	CSLLVSGRLSIPDTQYF
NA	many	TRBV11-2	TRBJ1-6	TGTGCCAGCAGCGAAGGGAGGGGCAACTATAATTCACCCCTCCACTTT	CASSEGRGNYNSPLHF
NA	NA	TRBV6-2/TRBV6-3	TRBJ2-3	TGTGCCAGCAGTGTCGGGCTCGGAGATACGCAGTATTTT	CASSVGLGDTQYF
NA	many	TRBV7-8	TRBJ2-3	TGTGCCAGCAGCTTAATCGGGGCGTCCCTCAACACAGATACGCAGTATTTT	CASSLIGASLNTDTQYF
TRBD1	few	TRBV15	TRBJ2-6	TGTGCCACCAGCAGAGACTCACGGGACAGGGGCTCTGGGGCCAACGTCCTGACTTTC	CATSRDSRDRGSGANVLTF
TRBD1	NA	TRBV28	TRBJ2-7	TGTGCCAGCAGTTTATTTAGCTGGGGACAGGGAAGGTACGAGCAGTACTTC	CASSLFSWGQGRYEQYF
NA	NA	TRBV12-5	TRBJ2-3	TGTGCTAGTGGCCCACAGGAAGATACGCAGTATTTT	CASGPQEDTQYF
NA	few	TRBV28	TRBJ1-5	TGTGCCAGCAGCCCATATGGGTCCAGTTACAATCAGCCCCAGCATTTT	CASSPYGSSYNQPQHF
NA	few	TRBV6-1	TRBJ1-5	TGTGCCAGCACTAAGGGTCCCAATCAGCCCCAGCATTTT	CASTKGPNQPQHF
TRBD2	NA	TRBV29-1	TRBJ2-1	TGCAGCGTTGTAGCGGGGGGGGTTGAGCAGTTCTTC	CSVVAGGVEQFF
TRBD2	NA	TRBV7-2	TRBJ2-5	TGTGCCAGCAGGGCGGGAGGAAAAGAGACCCAGTACTTC	CASRAGGKETQYF
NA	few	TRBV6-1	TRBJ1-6	TGTGCCAGCAGTTACACGCAGGCTGATTCACCCCTCCACTTT	CASSYTQADSPLHF
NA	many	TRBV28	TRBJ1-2	TGTGCCAGCATACCCTTGGGGTTACAGGAAAACTATGGCTACACCTTC	CASIPLGLQENYGYTF
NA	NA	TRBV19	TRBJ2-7	TGTGCCAGTAGTATCAGCTGGGGAGCGCCCTACGAGCAGTACTTC	CASSISWGAPYEQYF
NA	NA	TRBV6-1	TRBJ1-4	TGTGCCAGCAGTACCAAGAGCGCAACTAATGAAAAACTGTTTTTT	CASSTKSATNEKLFF
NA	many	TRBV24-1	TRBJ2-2	TGTGCCACCAGTGATTTGATCGGGGGAAGCACCGGGGAGCTGTTTTTT	CATSDLIGGSTGELFF
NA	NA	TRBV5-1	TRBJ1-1	TGCGCCAGCAGCGGGGGACCGCAACCCGAAGCTTTCTTT	CASSGGPQPEAFF
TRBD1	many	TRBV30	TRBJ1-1	TGTGCCTGGAGGAGGGGGCGAATGAACACTGAAGCTTTCTTT	CAWRRGRMNTEAFF
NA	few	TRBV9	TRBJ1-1	TGTGCCAGCAGCGTAGGTGCTGGTTTATCTGAAGCTTTCTTT	CASSVGAGLSEAFF
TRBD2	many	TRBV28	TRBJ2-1	TGTGCCAGCAGTTTCTCTCGAGCGGGGGGTCGCTCCTACAATGAGCAGTTCTTC	CASSFSRAGGRSYNEQFF
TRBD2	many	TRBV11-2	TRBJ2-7	TGTGCCAGCAGCCCCGCGGGGGGGGGTAACGAGCAGTACTTC	CASSPAGGGNEQYF
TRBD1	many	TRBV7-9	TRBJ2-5	TGTGCCAGCAGGTCGGGACAGGCCGAAGAGACCCAGTACTTC	CASRSGQAEETQYF
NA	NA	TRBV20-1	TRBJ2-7	TGCAGTGCTAGAAGGGGCGCGGGCTACGAGCAGTACTTC	CSARRGAGYEQYF
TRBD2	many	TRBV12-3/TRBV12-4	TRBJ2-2	TGTGCCAGCAGTCTCCGCGAAGCGGGAGTCGCGAACACCGGGGAGCTGTTTTTT	CASSLREAGVANTGELFF
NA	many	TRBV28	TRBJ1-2	TGTGCCAGCAGTTTGGAGGGGCTTCTATATGGCTACACCTTC	CASSLEGLLYGYTF
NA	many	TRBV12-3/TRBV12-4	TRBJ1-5	TGTGCCAGCCGGGACGGCCTTAGGCAGCCCCAGCATTTT	CASRDGLRQPQHF
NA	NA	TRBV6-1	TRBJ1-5	TGTGCCAGCAGCCGAGGGGACTATAGCAATCAGCCCCAGCATTTT	CASSRGDYSNQPQHF
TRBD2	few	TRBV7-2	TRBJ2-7	TGTGCCAGCAGCTTGGGACTAGCGCCTACCTACGAGCAGTACTTC	CASSLGLAPTYEQYF
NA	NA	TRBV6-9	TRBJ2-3	TGTGCCAGCAAAAGCGACACAGATACGCAGTATTTT	CASKSDTDTQYF
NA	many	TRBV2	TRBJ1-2	TGTGCCAGCAGTTACAAAACAGGGAGTGGCTACACCTTC	CASSYKTGSGYTF
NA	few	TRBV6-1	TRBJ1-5	TGTGCCAGCAGTTCCGGCCCAGGCAATCAGCCCCAGCATTTT	CASSSGPGNQPQHF
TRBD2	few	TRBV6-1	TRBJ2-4	TGTGCCAGCCTCGCCCTTGAGCTAGCGGGAGGGCATGGTGACATTCAGTACTTC	CASLALELAGGHGDIQYF
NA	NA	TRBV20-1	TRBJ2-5	TGCAGTGCTAGATCCATCCTTTCTCACTGGGAGACCCAGTACTTC	CSARSILSHWETQYF
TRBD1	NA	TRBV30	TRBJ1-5	TGTGCCTGGAGGCAGGGGGATCGGAATCAGCCCCAGCATTTT	CAWRQGDRNQPQHF
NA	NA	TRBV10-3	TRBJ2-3	TGTGCCACCGAAGGGCGAGAAGGCACAGATACGCAGTATTTT	CATEGREGTDTQYF
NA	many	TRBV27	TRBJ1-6	TGTGCCAGCAGTTCCGGTGTCAGCTCCTATAATTCACCCCTCCACTTT	CASSSGVSSYNSPLHF
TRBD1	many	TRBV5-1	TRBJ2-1	TGCGCCAGCAGCTTGGTGGGACAGGGGATTCAATTCTACAATGAGCAGTTCTTC	CASSLVGQGIQFYNEQFF
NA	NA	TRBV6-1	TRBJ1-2	TGTGCCAGCAGTCACAGGGACGGCTACACCTTC	CASSHRDGYTF
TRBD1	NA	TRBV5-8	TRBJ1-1	TGTGCCAGCAGCGGCGGACAGGGGTTGGAAGCTTTCTTT	CASSGGQGLEAFF
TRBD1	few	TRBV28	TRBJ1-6	TGTGCCAGCAGTTTTTTAGCGACAGGGTATAATTCACCCCTCCACTTT	CASSFLATGYNSPLHF
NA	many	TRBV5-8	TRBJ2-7	TGTGCCAGCAGCTTGGCGGTTCCTCCCTGGGAGCAGTACTTC	CASSLAVPPWEQYF
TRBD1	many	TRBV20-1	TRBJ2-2	TGCAGTGCTCAGGGGGCGAACACCGGGGAGCTGTTTTTT	CSAQGANTGELFF
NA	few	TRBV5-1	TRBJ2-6	TGCGCCAGCAGCTTGCAGGGACAGGCCAACGTCCTGACTTTC	CASSLQGQANVLTF